This T cell receptor beta chain was recorded in a study of beta chain features in type 1 diabetes. Study information: Researchers looked at approximately 110,000,000 sorted cells across all samples.

This clone occurred a few times. Antigen unknown. Study-wide results and limits: More deletions and fewer insertions at VDJ junctions were found in patients with type 1 diabetes. For patients, the naive, central memory and Treg TCRB repertoires appeared more alike than for healthy donors. The study found moderately but significantly shorter TCRB CDR3s in all four CD4+ subsets of Type 1 diabetes patients.

Germline V CDR1 and CDR2: SQVTM, ANQGSEA. CDR3 length equals 13 residues. V shed 7 bases and J shed 4 bases, with 16 bases lying between them. The sequenced template was cDNA made from the entire isolated RNA. Profiling relied on immunoSEQ multiplex PCR, and the TCRdb table lists in-frame clones only, not all of them. The sample yields roughly 160,000 clones, less than 10% seen once. The specimen sequenced was central memory CD4+ T cells from blood. The clonotype was recovered from a man aged 18 to 35 with type 1 diabetes. The V gene is TRBV29-1, the J gene TRBJ2-5; perhaps TRBD1 as D (6 bases). CDR3 in DNA: TGCAGCGGAGGCAGGGGTCAGGGAGAGACCCAGTACTTC. Protein sequence: CSGGRGQGETQYF.